A single sample gave rise to the 11 T cell receptor beta chains below, sequenced in a study of spatial heterogeneity in lung cancer. TCRdb analysed the 5' RACE reads with MiXCR anew, one entry per CDR3 protein. This table holds 3,000 to 4,000 distinct CDR3 sequences, under 13% found once. The time point is: sample taken at primary tumor resection. Study findings and constraints: Intratumoral expanded alpha and beta TCR counts were found to track tumor mutation counts.

The antigens of these receptors remain unknown. The sequencing used lung tumor tissue, collected at surgery. These receptors were obtained from a female donor with early-stage non-small cell lung cancer.

This clonotype has more than one count but fewer than ten. The chain combines TRBV27 with TRBJ1-6; 7 positions agree with TRBD1. J lost 5 bases, V lost 11 bases, and 6 bases had no gene match. Germline V gives CDR1 MNHEY, CDR2 SMNVEV (reference sequence). The CDR3 length is 13 residues. CDR3 in amino acids: CACGDSHNSPLHF. The CDR3 region has the DNA TGTGCCTGCGGGGACAGCCATAATTCACCCCTCCACTTT.

V gene TRBV28 combines with J gene TRBJ1-2; 9 nucleotides agree with TRBD1. CDR3 length: 14 residues. CDR1 is MDHEN and CDR2 is SYDVKM in the germline V gene. V trimming: 8 bases; J trimming: 7 bases; junction bases outside the gene matches: 11. The CDR3 DNA is TGTGCCAGCTTAACCGGGACAGGGTCGAGTGGCTACACCTTC. It yields the protein CASLTGTGSSGYTF.

This clonotype is medium-sized within its sample. J is TRBJ2-2 and V is TRBV6-2 or TRBV6-3; TRBD1 might be the D (6 bases). The germline V and J ends were trimmed by 8 bases and 5 bases, with 15 bases remaining between them. This CDR3 is 14 amino acids long. Germline loops: CDR1 MNHEY, CDR2 SVGEGT. CDR3 sequence: CASLLQGRTGELFF. The CDR3 DNA reads as TGTGCCAGCCTGCTACAGGGACGGACCGGGGAGCTGTTTTTT.

This clonotype is categorized as large (0.1 to 1%). The rearrangement uses TRBV20-1 and TRBJ2-6; D ambiguous. Germline V lookup: CDR1 DFQATT, CDR2 SNEGSKA (reference sequence). CDR3 length equals 15 residues. Trimming took 3 bases from V and 1 from J, leaving 10 bases between them. The CDR3 spells CSARIVGSGANVLTF. Written as DNA, the CDR3 is TGCAGTGCTAGGATTGTGGGGTCTGGGGCCAACGTCCTGACTTTC.

Judged by abundance, this clonotype is medium-sized. V and J are TRBV28 and TRBJ2-7; no clear D gene. Germline assignment: CDR1 MDHEN and CDR2 SYDVKM. Trimming removed 4 bases from V and 2 bases from J, with 15 bases in between. This CDR3 region has 15 residues. The CDR3 reads CASSSALTAPYEQYF. The CDR3 DNA follows: TGTGCCAGCAGTTCCGCCCTCACGGCGCCCTACGAGCAGTACTTC.

V gene TRBV12-3 or TRBV12-4 combines with J gene TRBJ2-1, with 7 bases lining up with TRBD2. The V segment lost 3 bases and the J segment 8 bases; nucleotides outside the gene matches: 10. The CDR3 consists of 15 residues. The CDR3 DNA is TGTGCCAGCAGTTTCCGGACGGGGGGAGAGGATGAGCAGTTCTTC. Protein: CASSFRTGGEDEQFF.

By its share, this clonotype is medium-sized (0.01 to 0.1%). CDR3 nucleotides: TGTGCCAGCACGCTGGGGGGTTCCTTGAATGAGCAGTTCTTC. The encoded protein is CASTLGGSLNEQFF. The V call is TRBV7-2, the J call TRBJ2-1; D perhaps matches TRBD2 (6 bases). CDR3 length: 14 residues. The V gene lost 7 bases and the J gene lost 7 bases, with 17 bases spanning the gap. CDR1 and CDR2 (germline): SGHTA, FQGNSA.

This clonotype was seen only a few times. The chain combines TRBV5-1 with TRBJ1-4; 8 positions agree with TRBD1. The CDR3 covers 14 residues. The germline CDR1 and CDR2 sequences are SGHRS and YFSETQ. V gave up 2 bases and J gave up 7 bases; unmatched junction bases: 4. CDR3 protein: CASSFRDRSEKLFF. The CDR3 DNA is TGCGCCAGCAGCTTCCGGGACAGGAGTGAAAAACTGTTTTTT.

CDR3 sequence (DNA): TGCAGTGCCTACAGGGGGCCCAATCAGCCCCAGCATTTT. This encodes CSAYRGPNQPQHF. The chain links TRBV20-1 to TRBJ1-5; TRBD1 aligns across 9 bases. V lost 6 bases to trimming and J lost 3 bases; unmatched junction nucleotides: 3. Germline V gene data show CDR1 as DFQATT and CDR2 as SNEGSKA (reference sequence). CDR3 size: 13 residues.

This clonotype was counted a few times. This chain joins TRBV4-1 and TRBJ1-2; D uncertain. This CDR3 is built from 13 residues. Trimming removed 0 bases at V and 4 bases at J, with 6 bases between. Germline CDR1 reads MGHRA; CDR2 reads YSYEKL. CDR3 nucleotide sequence: TGCGCCAGCAGCCAAGATCAAGTCTATGGCTACACCTTC. It codes for CASSQDQVYGYTF.

Judged by abundance, this clonotype is medium-sized. V usage is TRBV5-4 and J usage is TRBJ2-3; D possibly corresponds to TRBD1 (5 bases). CDR3 size: 15 residues. Trimming shortened V by 6 bases and J by 6 bases, and 20 bases separated the two germline ends. The germline V gene encodes CDR1 SGHNT and CDR2 YYREEE (reference sequence). The CDR3 spells CASNKRASAGDTQYF. CDR3 nucleotide sequence: TGTGCCAGCAACAAAAGGGCCAGCGCAGGGGATACGCAGTATTTT.